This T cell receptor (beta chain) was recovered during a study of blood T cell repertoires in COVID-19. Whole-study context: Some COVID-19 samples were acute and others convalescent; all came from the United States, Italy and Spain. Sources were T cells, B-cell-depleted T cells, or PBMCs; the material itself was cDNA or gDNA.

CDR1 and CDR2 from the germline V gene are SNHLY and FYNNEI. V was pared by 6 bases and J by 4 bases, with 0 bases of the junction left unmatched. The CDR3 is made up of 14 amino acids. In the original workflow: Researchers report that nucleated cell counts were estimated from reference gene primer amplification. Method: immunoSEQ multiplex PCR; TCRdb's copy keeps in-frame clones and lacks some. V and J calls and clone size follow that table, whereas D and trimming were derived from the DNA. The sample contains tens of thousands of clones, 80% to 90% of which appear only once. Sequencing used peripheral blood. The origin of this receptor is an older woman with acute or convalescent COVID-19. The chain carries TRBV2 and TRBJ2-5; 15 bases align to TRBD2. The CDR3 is CASRGLAGGETQYF. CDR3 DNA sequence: TGTGCCAGCAGGGGACTAGCGGGAGGAGAGACCCAGTACTTC.